These 4 T cell receptor beta chains share one sample of origin, sequenced in a study of spatial heterogeneity in lung cancer. TCRdb passed the 5' RACE reads through MiXCR, listing each CDR3 protein once. The sample yields 8,500 to 14,000 distinct CDR3 sequences, approximately 3.7% seen once. As for time point: sample taken at primary tumor resection. Sequencing was performed on PBMCs, taken at surgery. These receptors came from a female donor with early-stage non-small cell lung cancer.

This clonotype appeared many times. In DNA, the CDR3 is TGCAGCGTCGGACAGGGGAGCACCGGGGAGCTGTTTTTT. Encoded protein: CSVGQGSTGELFF. V is TRBV29-1 and J is TRBJ2-2; the match to TRBD1 covers 9 bases. This CDR3 spans 13 amino acids. After removal of 6 bases from V and 4 bases from J, the junction contained 3 bases not matched to a gene. Germline loops: CDR1 SQVTM, CDR2 ANQGSEA.

This clonotype was seen ten or more times. The CDR3 DNA sequence: TGTGCCAGCAGCTTGACAGGGGGCACTGGGGAGCAGTACTTC. Its translation is CASSLTGGTGEQYF. The gene calls are TRBV5-4 and TRBJ2-7; 9 bases fit TRBD1. This CDR3 spans 14 amino acids. Germline V lookup: CDR1 SGHNT, CDR2 YYREEE (reference sequence). Unmatched junction bases numbered 6, after V lost 1 base and J lost 7 bases. Supplemented by reference TRBV5-4 and TRBJ2-7, the full variable domain reads ETGVTQSPTHLIKTRGQQVTLRCSSQSGHNTVSWYQQALGQGPQFIFQYYREEENGRGNFPPRFSGLQFPNYSSELNVNALELDDSALYLCASSLTGGTGEQYFGPGTRLTVT.

This clonotype came up many times. This chain connects TRBV20-1 to TRBJ1-2; 7 bases map to TRBD1. The CDR3 is made up of 13 amino acids. CDR1 DFQATT and CDR2 SNEGSKA come from the germline V gene (reference sequence). Trimming cost V 1 base and J 6 bases; bases outside gene matches: 5. CDR3 sequence reads: CSARGQGYNGYTF. For the CDR3, the DNA is TGCAGTGCTAGAGGACAGGGATATAATGGCTACACCTTC.

This clonotype was picked up many times. The rearrangement joins TRBV5-4 to TRBJ2-2; possible D gene TRBD2, 6 bases. The V end lost 5 bases, the J end lost 5 bases, and 16 bases lay between the germline ends. CDR3 length: 15 residues. Germline V gene lookup returns CDR1 SGHNT and CDR2 YYREEE (reference sequence). CDR3 loop: CASRAGTPRTGELFF. DNA of the CDR3: TGTGCCAGCAGGGCCGGGACTCCCAGAACCGGGGAGCTGTTTTTT.